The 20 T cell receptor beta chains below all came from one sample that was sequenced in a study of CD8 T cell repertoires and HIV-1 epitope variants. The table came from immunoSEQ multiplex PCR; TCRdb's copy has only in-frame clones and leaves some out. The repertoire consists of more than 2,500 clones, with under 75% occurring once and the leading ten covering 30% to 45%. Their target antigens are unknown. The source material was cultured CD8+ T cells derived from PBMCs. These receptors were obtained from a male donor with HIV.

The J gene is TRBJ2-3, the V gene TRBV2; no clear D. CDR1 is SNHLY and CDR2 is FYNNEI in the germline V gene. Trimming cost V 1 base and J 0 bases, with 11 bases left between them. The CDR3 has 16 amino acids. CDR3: CASSEDLDISTDTQYF. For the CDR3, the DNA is TGTGCCAGCAGTGAAGATCTAGACATTAGCACAGATACGCAGTATTTT.

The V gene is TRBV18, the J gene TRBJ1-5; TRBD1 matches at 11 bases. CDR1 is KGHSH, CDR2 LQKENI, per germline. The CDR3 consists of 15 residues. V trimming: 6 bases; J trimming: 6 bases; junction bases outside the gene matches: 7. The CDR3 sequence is CASSRGQGEGQPQHF. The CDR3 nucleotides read TGTGCCAGCTCCCGGGGACAGGGGGAAGGTCAGCCCCAGCATTTT.

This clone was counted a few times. The chain's CDR3 is CASSFNRDRGTYEQYF. CDR3 sequence (DNA): TGTGCCAGCAGCTTCAACCGGGACAGGGGAACCTACGAGCAGTACTTC. The J gene is TRBJ2-7, the V gene TRBV7-3, with TRBD1 matching 10 bases. J was trimmed by 2 bases and V by 3 bases; bases with no gene match: 7. The CDR3 spans 16 residues. Germline lookup yields CDR1 SGHTA and CDR2 FQGTGA.

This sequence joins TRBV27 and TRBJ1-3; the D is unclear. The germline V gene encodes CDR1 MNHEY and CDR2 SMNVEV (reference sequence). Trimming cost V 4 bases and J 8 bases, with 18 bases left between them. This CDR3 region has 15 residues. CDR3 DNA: TGTGCCAGCAGTTCTGCCCCCCTAGCGGGAGACACCATATATTTT. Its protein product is CASSSAPLAGDTIYF.

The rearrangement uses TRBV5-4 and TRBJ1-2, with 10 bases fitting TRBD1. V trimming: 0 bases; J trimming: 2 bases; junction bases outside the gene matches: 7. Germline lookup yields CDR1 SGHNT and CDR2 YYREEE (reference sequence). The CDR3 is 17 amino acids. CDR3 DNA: TGTGCCAGCAGCTTGGGCGACAGGGGGCTTAAGAACTATGGCTACACCTTC. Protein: CASSLGDRGLKNYGYTF.

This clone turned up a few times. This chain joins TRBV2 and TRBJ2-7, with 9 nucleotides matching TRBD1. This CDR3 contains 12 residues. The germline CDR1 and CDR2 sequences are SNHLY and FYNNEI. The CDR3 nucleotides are TGTGTACCGGGACAGGGATACTACGAGCAGTACTTC. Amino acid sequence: CVPGQGYYEQYF.

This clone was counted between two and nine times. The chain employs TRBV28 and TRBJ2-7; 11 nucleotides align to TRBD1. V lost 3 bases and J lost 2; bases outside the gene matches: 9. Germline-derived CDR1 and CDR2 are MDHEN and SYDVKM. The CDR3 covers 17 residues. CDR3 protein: CASSFRGTGGHTYEQYF. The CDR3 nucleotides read TGTGCCAGCAGTTTCAGGGGGACAGGGGGTCATACCTACGAGCAGTACTTC.

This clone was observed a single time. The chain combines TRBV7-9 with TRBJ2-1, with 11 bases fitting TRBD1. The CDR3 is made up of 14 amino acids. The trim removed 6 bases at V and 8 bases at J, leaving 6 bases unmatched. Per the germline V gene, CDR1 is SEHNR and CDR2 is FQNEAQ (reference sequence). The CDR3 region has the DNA TGTGCCAGCAGGGTGGACAGGGGGCTTGATGAGCAGTTCTTC. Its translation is CASRVDRGLDEQFF.

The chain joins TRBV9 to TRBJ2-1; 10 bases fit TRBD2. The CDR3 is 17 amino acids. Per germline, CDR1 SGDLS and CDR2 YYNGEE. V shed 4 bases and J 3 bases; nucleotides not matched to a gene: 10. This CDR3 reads CASSHNPWTSGYNEQFF. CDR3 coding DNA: TGTGCCAGCAGCCACAACCCTTGGACTAGCGGCTACAATGAGCAGTTCTTC. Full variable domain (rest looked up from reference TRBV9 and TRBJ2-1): DSGVTQTPKHLITATGQRVTLRCSPRSGDLSVYWYQQSLDQGLQFLIQYYNGEERAKGNILERFSAQQFPDLHSELNLSSLELGDSALYFCASSHNPWTSGYNEQFFGPGTRLTVL.

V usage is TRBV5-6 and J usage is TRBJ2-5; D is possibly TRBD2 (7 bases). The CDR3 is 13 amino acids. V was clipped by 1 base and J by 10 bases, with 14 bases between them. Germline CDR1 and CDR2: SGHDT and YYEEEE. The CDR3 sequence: CASSLMGGQGQYF. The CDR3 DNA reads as TGTGCCAGCAGCTTGATGGGGGGGCAGGGCCAGTACTTC. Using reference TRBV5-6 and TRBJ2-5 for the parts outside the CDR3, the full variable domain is DAGVTQSPTHLIKTRGQQVTLRCSPKSGHDTVSWYQQALGQGPQFIFQYYEEEERQRGNFPDRFSGHQFPNYSSELNVNALLLGDSALYLCASSLMGGQGQYFGPGTRLLVL.

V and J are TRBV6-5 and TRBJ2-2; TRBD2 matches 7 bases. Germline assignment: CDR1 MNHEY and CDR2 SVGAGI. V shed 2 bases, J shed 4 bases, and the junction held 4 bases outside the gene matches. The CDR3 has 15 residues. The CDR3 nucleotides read TGTGCCAGCAGTTACGTCAGGGAGGGCACCGGGGAGCTGTTTTTT. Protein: CASSYVREGTGELFF.

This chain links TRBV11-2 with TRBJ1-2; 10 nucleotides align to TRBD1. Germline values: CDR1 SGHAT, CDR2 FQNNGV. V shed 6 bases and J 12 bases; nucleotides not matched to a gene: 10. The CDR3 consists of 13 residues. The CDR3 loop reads CASRPTGTGENTF. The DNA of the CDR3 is TGTGCCAGCAGACCTACCGGGACAGGGGAGAACACCTTC.

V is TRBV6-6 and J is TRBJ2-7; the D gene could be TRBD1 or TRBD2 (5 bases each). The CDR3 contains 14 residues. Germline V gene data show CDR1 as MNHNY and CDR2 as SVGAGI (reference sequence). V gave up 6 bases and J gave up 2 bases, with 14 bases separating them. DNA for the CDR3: TGTGCCAGCAGCCCCGGGGCGATTACCTACGAGCAGTACTTC. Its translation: CASSPGAITYEQYF.

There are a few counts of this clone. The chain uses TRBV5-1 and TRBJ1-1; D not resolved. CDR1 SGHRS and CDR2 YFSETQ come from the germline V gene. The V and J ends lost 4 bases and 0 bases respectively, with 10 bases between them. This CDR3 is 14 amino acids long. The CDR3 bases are TGCGCCAGCAGCCCGGACGGGGTGAACACTGAAGCTTTCTTT. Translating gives CASSPDGVNTEAFF.

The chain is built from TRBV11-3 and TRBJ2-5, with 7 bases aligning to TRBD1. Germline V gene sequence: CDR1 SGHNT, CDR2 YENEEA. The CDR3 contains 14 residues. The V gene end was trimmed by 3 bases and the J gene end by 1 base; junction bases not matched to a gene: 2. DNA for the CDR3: TGTGCCAGCAGCTTGGACAGGTCCCAAGAGACCCAGTACTTC. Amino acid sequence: CASSLDRSQETQYF.

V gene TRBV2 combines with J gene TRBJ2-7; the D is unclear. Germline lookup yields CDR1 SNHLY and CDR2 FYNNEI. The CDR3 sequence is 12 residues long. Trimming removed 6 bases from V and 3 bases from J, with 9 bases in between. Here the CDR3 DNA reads TGTGCCAGCAGCCGGGTTGGCTACGAGCAGTACTTC. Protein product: CASSRVGYEQYF.

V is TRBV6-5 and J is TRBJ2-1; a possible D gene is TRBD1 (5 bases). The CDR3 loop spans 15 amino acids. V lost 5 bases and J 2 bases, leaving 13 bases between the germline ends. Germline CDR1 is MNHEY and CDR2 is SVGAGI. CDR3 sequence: CASSPDRTPYNEQFF. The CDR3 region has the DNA TGTGCCAGCAGTCCAGACAGAACTCCCTACAATGAGCAGTTCTTC.

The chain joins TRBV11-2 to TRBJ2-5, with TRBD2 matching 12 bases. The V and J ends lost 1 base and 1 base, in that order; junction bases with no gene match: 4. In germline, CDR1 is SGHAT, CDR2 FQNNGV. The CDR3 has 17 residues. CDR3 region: CASSLVVGLAGQETQYF. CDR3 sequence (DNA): TGTGCCAGCAGCTTAGTGGTGGGACTAGCGGGCCAAGAGACCCAGTACTTC.

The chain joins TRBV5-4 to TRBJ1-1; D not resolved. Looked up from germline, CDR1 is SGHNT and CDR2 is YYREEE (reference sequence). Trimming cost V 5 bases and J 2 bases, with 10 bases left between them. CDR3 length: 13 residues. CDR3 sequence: CASSRRVNTEAFF. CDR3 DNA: TGTGCCAGCAGTCGGCGGGTTAACACTGAAGCTTTCTTT.

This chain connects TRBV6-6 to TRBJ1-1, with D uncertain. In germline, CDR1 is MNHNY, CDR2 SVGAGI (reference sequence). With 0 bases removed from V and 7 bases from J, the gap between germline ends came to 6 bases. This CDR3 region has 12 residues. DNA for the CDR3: TGTGCCAGCAGTTACTCGGTGGGTGAAGCTTTCTTT. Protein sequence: CASSYSVGEAFF.